The sequence of this T cell receptor beta chain was determined in a study of T cells in Graves' hyperthyroidism and ophthalmopathy. Study overall: Sampling of peripheral blood happened at initial diagnosis, prior to any treatment.

Across 18 months, stable Graves' hyperthyroidism was marked by no progression to ophthalmopathy. Concerning this clonotype itself: At one of its ends the junction is not consistent with the germline gene, which may arise from a read error.

Amplified TCR beta CDR3 regions derived from RNA transcripts. An initial round of RT-PCR targeting the TCR CDR3 relied on the HTBI primer set. TCRdb passed the multiplex PCR reads through MiXCR, listing each CDR3 protein once. Of roughly 800,000 distinct CDR3 sequences listed, more than 30% are singletons. This CDR3 spans 13 amino acids. The germline CDR1 and CDR2 sequences are KGHDR and SFDVKD. This chain links TRBV24-1 with TRBJ1-2; maybe TRBD1 (6 bases). The clonotype comes from a man between 18 and 29 years old with Graves' hyperthyroidism. The sample consisted of blood. This CDR3 is CATSDPTGTGHTF. The CDR3 DNA reads TGTGCCACCAGTGATCCTACAGGGACTGGCCACACCTTC.